In its sample, the clone carrying this T cell receptor (beta chain) was seen once. Antigen unknown. Produced via immunoSEQ multiplex PCR; TCRdb's table is partial and in-frame only. The data show about 770,000 clones, 55% to 80% seen once. The data were obtained in a study of shared clonotypes between healthy human individuals. Study observations and caveats: A handful of donors shared approximately 5% of their naive CD4 clonotypes.

Trimming cost V 2 bases and J 5 bases, with 7 bases left between them. The CDR3 runs to 13 residues. The germline CDR1 and CDR2 sequences are SGHRS and YFSETQ. Sequencing was done on a sample of memory CD4+ T cells sorted from blood. Subset noted: CD45RA-negative fraction. The clonotype comes from a woman in her twenties or thirties in good health. The V call is TRBV5-1, the J call TRBJ1-4; unclear D gene. CDR3 bases: TGCGCCAGCAGCTTCCAGGCAAATGAAAAACTGTTTTTT. Protein product: CASSFQANEKLFF.